The 7 T cell receptor beta chains presented below share a single source sample, sequenced in a study of identifying expanded T cells in peripheral blood. Sequencing was performed with immunoSEQ multiplex PCR; in TCRdb, only in-frame clones are kept and a portion is missing. Here the sample spans 90,000 to 100,000 clones, about nine tenths being singletons. Input material: blood. These receptors all stem from a person aged 18-70 years in good health.

This chain links TRBV29-1 with TRBJ2-5; possibly TRBD1 or TRBD2 for D (6 bases each). V dropped 1 base and J dropped 5 bases, with 14 bases sitting between them. This CDR3 spans 14 amino acids. The germline gives CDR1 SQVTM, CDR2 ANQGSEA. CDR3 amino acids: CSVEGRGVRETQYF. The CDR3 nucleotides are TGCAGCGTTGAAGGGAGGGGGGTGCGGGAGACCCAGTACTTC. Full variable domain (missing parts from reference TRBV29-1 and TRBJ2-5): SAVISQKPSRDICQRGTSLTIQCQVDSQVTMMFWYRQQPGQSLTLIATANQGSEATYESGFVIDKFPISRPNLTFSTLTVSNMSPEDSSIYLCSVEGRGVRETQYFGPGTRLLVL.

This clone was detected once. The J gene is TRBJ2-5, the V gene TRBV7-9, with 8 bases that match TRBD1. There are 15 residues in the CDR3. Germline V CDR1 and CDR2: SEHNR, FQNEAQ (reference sequence). J was trimmed by 3 bases and V by 3 bases; bases with no gene match: 6. The CDR3 DNA reads TGTGCCAGCAGCTTGGTGAGGACAGGGAAAGAGACCCAGTACTTC. Its protein is CASSLVRTGKETQYF.

The V call is TRBV6-1, the J call TRBJ1-5; TRBD1 might be the D (5 bases). V was pared by 1 base and J by 8 bases, with 15 bases between. Germline V gene sequence: CDR1 MNHNS, CDR2 SASEGT. CDR3 length: 15 amino acids. CDR3 sequence: CASSEGREGWKPQHF. The CDR3 DNA is TGTGCCAGCAGTGAAGGCAGGGAAGGATGGAAGCCCCAGCATTTT.

V is TRBV20-1 and J is TRBJ2-7; D is unresolved. This CDR3 is built from 10 residues. Per the germline V gene, CDR1 is DFQATT and CDR2 is SNEGSKA (reference sequence). Trimming took 5 bases from V and 4 from J, leaving 6 bases between them. CDR3 bases: TGCAGTGCTCGGTATTACGAGCAGTACTTC. The encoded protein is CSARYYEQYF.

The V call is TRBV28, the J call TRBJ1-5, with 9 bases lining up with TRBD1. The CDR3 consists of 16 residues. CDR1 MDHEN and CDR2 SYDVKM come from the germline V gene. V lost 6 bases and J lost 3; bases outside the gene matches: 9. CDR3 in DNA: TGTGCCAGCAGGCCTATCGGGACAGGGATCAATCAGCCCCAGCATTTT. It encodes CASRPIGTGINQPQHF.

This chain joins TRBV7-6 and TRBJ2-3; 8 bases agree with TRBD2. The CDR3 runs 16 residues. Germline V gene sequence: CDR1 SGHVS, CDR2 FNYEAQ. J gave up 0 bases and V 4 bases, and 6 bases lay outside the gene matches. DNA of the CDR3: TGTGCCAGCAGCTCGGGGGCGGGAGGAAGCACAGATACGCAGTATTTT. This sequence encodes CASSSGAGGSTDTQYF.

In the case of this clone: This CDR3 is also generated by other DNA sequences in the sample. The chain combines TRBV6-1 with TRBJ2-5; 12 positions agree with TRBD2. This CDR3 is 15 amino acids long. V shed 2 bases and J 5 bases; nucleotides not matched to a gene: 3. Germline CDR1 and CDR2: MNHNS and SASEGT. The CDR3 DNA follows: TGTGCCAGCAGTGAACTAGCGGGGGGGCCTGAGACCCAGTACTTC. This encodes CASSELAGGPETQYF.